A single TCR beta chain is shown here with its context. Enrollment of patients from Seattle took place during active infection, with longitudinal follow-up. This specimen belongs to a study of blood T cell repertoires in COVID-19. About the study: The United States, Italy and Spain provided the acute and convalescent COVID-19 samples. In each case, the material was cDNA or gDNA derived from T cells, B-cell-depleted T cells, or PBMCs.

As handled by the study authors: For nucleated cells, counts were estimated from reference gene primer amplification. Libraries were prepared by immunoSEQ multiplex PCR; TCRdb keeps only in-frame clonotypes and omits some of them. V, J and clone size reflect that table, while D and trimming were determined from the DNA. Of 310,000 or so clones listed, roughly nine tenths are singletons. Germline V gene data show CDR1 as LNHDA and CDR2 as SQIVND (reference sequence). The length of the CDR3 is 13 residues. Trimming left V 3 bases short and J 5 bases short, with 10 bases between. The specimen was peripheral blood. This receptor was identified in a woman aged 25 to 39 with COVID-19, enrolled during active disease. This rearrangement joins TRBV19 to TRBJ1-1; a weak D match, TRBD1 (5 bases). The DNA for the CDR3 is TGTGCCAGTAGTATTCAGGGCGCGACTGAAGCTTTCTTT. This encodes CASSIQGATEAFF.